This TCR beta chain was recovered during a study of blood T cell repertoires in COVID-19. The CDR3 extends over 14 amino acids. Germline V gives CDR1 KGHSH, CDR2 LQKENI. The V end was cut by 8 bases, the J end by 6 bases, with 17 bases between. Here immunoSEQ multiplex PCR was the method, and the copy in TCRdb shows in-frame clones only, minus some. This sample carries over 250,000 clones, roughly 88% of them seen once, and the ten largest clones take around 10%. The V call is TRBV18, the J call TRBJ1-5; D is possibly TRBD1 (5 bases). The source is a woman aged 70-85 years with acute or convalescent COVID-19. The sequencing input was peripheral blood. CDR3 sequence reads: CASASAGGAQPQHF. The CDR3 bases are TGTGCCAGCGCCTCGGCGGGGGGTGCTCAGCCCCAGCATTTT.